The clone carrying this T cell receptor beta chain was picked up a small number of times. This sample was included in a study of T cell repertoires in ileal Crohn's disease. Data came from immunoSEQ multiplex PCR; TCRdb stores just in-frame clones and leaves some out. The sample contains about 2,400 clones, 75% to 85% of which appear only once. Per germline, CDR1 SGHDT and CDR2 YYEEEE. The length of the CDR3 is 18 residues. V lost 1 base to trimming and J lost 6 bases, with 25 bases between them. The specimen was ileal tissue. This chain links TRBV5-6 with TRBJ1-2, with D perhaps TRBD1 (6 bases). The source is an adult with Crohn's disease. The CDR3 sequence: CASSLREQGVAKIDGYTF. DNA of the CDR3: TGTGCCAGCAGCTTGAGGGAACAGGGCGTAGCGAAGATCGATGGCTACACCTTC.